The 24 T cell receptor beta chains listed next were all sequenced from one sample in a study of T cells in Graves' hyperthyroidism and ophthalmopathy. TCR beta CDR3 region amplification was performed from RNA transcripts. When the TCR CDR3 underwent first-round RT-PCR, the HTBI primer set was used. TCRdb redid the calling of the multiplex PCR reads with MiXCR, one entry per CDR3 protein. The sample holds around 300,000 distinct CDR3 sequences, roughly an eighth seen once. The sequencing sample was made of blood. The source of these receptors is a woman aged 35 to 49 with Graves' ophthalmopathy.

In its sample, this clonotype was seen a few times. V usage is TRBV14 and J usage is TRBJ1-6; no firm D call. Deletions cut 1 base from V and 11 bases from J, with 9 bases between. Germline loops: CDR1 SGHDN, CDR2 FVKESK. The CDR3 spans 13 residues. The CDR3 here is CASSQVWGPPLHF. For the CDR3, the DNA is TGTGCCAGCAGCCAAGTATGGGGTCCACCCCTCCACTTT.

This clonotype showed up many times. The chain carries TRBV6-1 and TRBJ1-1; D not resolved. In germline, CDR1 is MNHNS, CDR2 SASEGT. The CDR3 runs 13 residues. Trimming took 6 bases from V and 3 from J, leaving 11 bases between them. Here the CDR3 reads CASRQILYTEAFF. The CDR3 DNA reads TGTGCCAGCAGACAGATACTTTACACTGAAGCTTTCTTT.

This clonotype was detected only a few times. The chain recombines TRBV27 with TRBJ1-6; no clear D gene. Germline V gene lookup returns CDR1 MNHEY and CDR2 SMNVEV (reference sequence). V lost 6 bases, J lost 9 bases, and 3 bases lay in between. The CDR3 spans 10 residues. CDR3 in amino acids: CASRGSPLHF. The CDR3 bases are TGTGCCAGCAGGGGTTCACCCCTCCACTTT.

The chain couples TRBV20-1 to TRBJ2-1; TRBD2 matches 9 bases. CDR1 is DFQATT, CDR2 SNEGSKA, per germline (reference sequence). The CDR3 sequence is 16 residues long. The J segment lost 9 bases and the V segment lost 0 bases, leaving 12 bases of the junction unmatched. The CDR3 DNA follows: TGCAGTGCTAGAGATTTTTTTAGCGGGAGTGAGGTTGAGCAGTTCTTC. The encoded protein is CSARDFFSGSEVEQFF.

There are many counts of this clonotype. The V and J genes are TRBV11-3 and TRBJ2-7; 11 nucleotides agree with TRBD1. Germline V gene data show CDR1 as SGHNT and CDR2 as YENEEA. V was pared by 5 bases and J by 2 bases, with 11 bases of the junction left unmatched. This CDR3 is 17 amino acids long. The CDR3 nucleotides are TGTGCCAGCAGCAGCCAGAAGGGGACAGGGGGTACCTACGAGCAGTACTTC. Its translation: CASSSQKGTGGTYEQYF.

This clonotype is a singleton in its sample. The V gene is TRBV5-6, the J gene TRBJ2-7; D gene uncertain. V lost 0 bases and J lost 9, with 16 bases in between. CDR3 size: 14 residues. Looked up from germline, CDR1 is SGHDT and CDR2 is YYEEEE. The CDR3 spells CASSLDPLSAGQYF. In DNA, the CDR3 is TGTGCCAGCAGCTTGGATCCCCTATCGGCTGGGCAGTACTTC.

This clonotype was seen more than once but under ten times. This sequence joins TRBV3-1 and TRBJ1-6; D call uncertain. V was clipped by 4 bases and J by 14 bases, with 18 bases between them. Looked up from germline, CDR1 is LGHDT and CDR2 is YNNKEL (reference sequence). The CDR3 covers 14 residues. CDR3 region: CASSPPGRLGALHF. In DNA form, the CDR3 reads TGTGCCAGCAGCCCCCCCGGGAGGTTGGGAGCCCTCCACTTT. Complete variable domain (other parts from reference TRBV3-1 and TRBJ1-6): DTAVSQTPKYLVTQMGNDKSIKCEQNLGHDTMYWYKQDSKKFLKIMFSYNNKELIINETVPNRFSPKSPDKAHLNLHINSLELGDSAVYFCASSPPGRLGALHFGNGTRLTVT.

The rearrangement joins TRBV7-9 to TRBJ2-3; 11 nucleotides agree with TRBD1. The CDR3 runs 16 residues. Trimming took 2 bases from V and 4 from J; bases not matched to a gene: 5. Germline V lookup: CDR1 SEHNR, CDR2 FQNEAQ (reference sequence). CDR3 nucleotides: TGTGCCAGCAGCTTACGGACAGGGGGCGACGCAGATACGCAGTATTTT. Protein: CASSLRTGGDADTQYF.

This clonotype was found a few times. The chain links TRBV6-5 to TRBJ1-1, with unresolved D. The V and J ends lost 0 bases and 1 base respectively, with 6 bases between them. CDR1 and CDR2 from the germline V gene are MNHEY and SVGAGI. This CDR3 comprises 14 residues. CDR3 DNA: TGTGCCAGCAGTTACTCACCCGCGAACACTGAAGCTTTCTTT. It is translated as CASSYSPANTEAFF.

This clonotype was detected many times. The DNA of the CDR3 is TGCGCCAGCAGCCGAGAACAGTCAAAGGTGGAAAAACTGTTTTTT. Protein: CASSREQSKVEKLFF. The rearrangement uses TRBV4-1 and TRBJ1-4; D uncertain. Germline assignment: CDR1 MGHRA and CDR2 YSYEKL. The CDR3 consists of 15 residues. V shed 4 bases and J shed 8 bases, with 17 bases lying between them.

This clonotype was seen a handful of times. The rearrangement uses TRBV29-1 and TRBJ2-7, with TRBD1 matching over 7 bases. In germline, CDR1 is SQVTM, CDR2 ANQGSEA. The CDR3 runs to 11 residues. V was pared by 4 bases and J by 6 bases, with 3 bases of the junction left unmatched. CDR3 nucleotide sequence: TGCAGCGTTGGGGGGACAGTCGAGCAGTACTTC. Amino acid sequence: CSVGGTVEQYF.

V gene TRBV6-2 or TRBV6-3 combines with J gene TRBJ1-5, with TRBD1 as a possible D gene (6 bases). The CDR3 contains 15 residues. Looked up from germline, CDR1 is MNHEY and CDR2 is SVGEGT. Trimming removed 10 bases from V and 0 bases from J, with 16 bases in between. CDR3 bases: TGTGCCACCTGGGGGGCCGATAATAGCAATCAGCCCCAGCATTTT. It yields the protein CATWGADNSNQPQHF.

This clonotype was counted at least ten times. The V call is TRBV24-1, the J call TRBJ2-7, with 9 bases that match TRBD1. Unmatched junction bases numbered 11, after V lost 2 bases and J lost 4 bases. Germline CDR1 and CDR2: KGHDR and SFDVKD. This CDR3 is built from 17 residues. In DNA form, the CDR3 reads TGTGCCACCAGTGATTCGCGAACCGGGACAGGGCTGTACGAGCAGTACTTC. Protein sequence: CATSDSRTGTGLYEQYF.

This clonotype was observed many times. The rearrangement joins TRBV29-1 to TRBJ2-3; the D gene is possibly TRBD2 (5 bases). This CDR3 contains 14 residues. Trimming stripped 5 bases from V and 3 bases from J, with 15 bases between. From germline, CDR1 is SQVTM and CDR2 ANQGSEA. The CDR3 protein is CSVRSWTVTDTQYF. Written as DNA, the CDR3 is TGCAGCGTTAGGAGTTGGACTGTTACAGATACGCAGTATTTT.

About this clonotype itself: An end of the junction differs from the germline gene, which may be a read error. V usage is TRBV5-6 and J usage is TRBJ1-4, with D unresolved. The CDR3 spans 15 residues. CDR1 and CDR2 from the germline V gene are SGHDT and YYEEEE. The CDR3: CASSSTGSTNEKLSF. The CDR3 nucleotides are TGTGCCAGCAGCTCCACCGGGTCAACTAATGAAAAACTGTCTTTT.

V is TRBV3-1 and J is TRBJ1-2, with D tentatively TRBD1 (5 bases). The CDR3 is made up of 14 amino acids. Germline lookup yields CDR1 LGHDT and CDR2 YNNKEL (reference sequence). V was cut by 5 bases and J by 4 bases, with 14 bases left in between. Here the CDR3 DNA reads TGTGCCAGCAGCTTTCGGACACCGAGCTATGGCTACACCTTC. It specifies CASSFRTPSYGYTF.

Ten or more counts support this clonotype. In DNA form, the CDR3 reads TGTGCCAGCAGTTTAGGGACAGGGATCAGACAGCCCCAGCATTTT. The encoded protein is CASSLGTGIRQPQHF. The chain couples TRBV12-3 or TRBV12-4 to TRBJ1-5, with 8 nucleotides matching TRBD1. The CDR3 contains 15 residues. Germline trimming cut 1 base from V and 7 bases from J; bases unmatched to any gene: 6.

The rearrangement uses TRBV6-1 and TRBJ1-2, with D unresolved. Deletions cut 6 bases from V and 0 bases from J, with 14 bases between. In germline, CDR1 is MNHNS, CDR2 SASEGT. CDR3 length equals 15 residues. The CDR3 protein is CASSQNHEANYGYTF. The CDR3 coding sequence is TGTGCCAGCAGCCAAAATCACGAAGCTAACTATGGCTACACCTTC.

This clonotype came up many times. V is TRBV19 and J is TRBJ2-2; 8 nucleotides align to TRBD2. Trimming took 9 bases from V and 0 from J; bases not matched to a gene: 9. Germline V gene sequence: CDR1 LNHDA, CDR2 SQIVND (reference sequence). This CDR3 comprises 16 residues. The DNA for the CDR3 is TGTGCCAGCACTAGCGGCTCCTCCGCGAACACCGGGGAGCTGTTTTTT. It specifies CASTSGSSANTGELFF. Complete variable domain (other parts from reference TRBV19 and TRBJ2-2): DGGITQSPKYLFRKEGQNVTLSCEQNLNHDAMYWYRQDPGQGLRLIYYSQIVNDFQKGDIAEGYSVSREKKESFPLTVTSAQKNPTAFYLCASTSGSSANTGELFFGEGSRLTVL.

The rearrangement uses TRBV7-8 and TRBJ2-5; D perhaps matches TRBD1 (5 bases). The V and J ends lost 1 base and 3 bases respectively, with 9 bases between them. CDR1 is SGHVS and CDR2 is FQNEAQ in the germline V gene. The CDR3 consists of 14 residues. The CDR3 here is CASSLGQTEETQYF. The CDR3 bases are TGTGCCAGCAGCTTAGGACAGACTGAAGAGACCCAGTACTTC.

This chain joins TRBV3-1 and TRBJ2-7; 8 bases are shared with TRBD2. The V and J ends lost 4 bases and 1 base, in that order; junction bases with no gene match: 12. Germline V lookup: CDR1 LGHDT, CDR2 YNNKEL (reference sequence). The CDR3 spans 17 residues. DNA of the CDR3: TGTGCCAGCAGCCCATCCAGCGGGGGCCTCTATTCCTACGAGCAGTACTTC. Translated, it gives CASSPSSGGLYSYEQYF.

The table lists this clonotype with a few counts. The J gene is TRBJ2-2, the V gene TRBV11-1; maybe TRBD1 (7 bases). The V gene lost 6 bases and the J gene lost 5 bases, with 31 bases spanning the gap. Germline-derived CDR1 and CDR2 are SGHAT and FQDESV (reference sequence). This CDR3 is 20 amino acids long. This chain's CDR3 is CASSSAAGGLRRRGTGELFF. The CDR3 coding sequence is TGTGCCAGCAGTTCTGCGGCAGGGGGACTCCGGAGGAGGGGAACCGGGGAGCTGTTTTTT.

The chain uses TRBV5-8 and TRBJ2-6; D may be TRBD1 or TRBD2 (5 bases each). The V end was cut by 3 bases, the J end by 0 bases, with 13 bases between. The CDR3 consists of 17 residues. Germline V gives CDR1 SGHTS, CDR2 YDEGEE. As DNA, the CDR3 is TGTGCCAGCAGCTCCGGGACCGCTTTCTCTGGGGCCAACGTCCTGACTTTC. Its translation is CASSSGTAFSGANVLTF.

This clonotype was detected many times. V usage is TRBV27 and J usage is TRBJ1-1; no clear D. The ends were cut back, 5 bases at V and 5 bases at J, with 15 bases in the middle. The germline CDR1 and CDR2 sequences are MNHEY and SMNVEV (reference sequence). This CDR3 region has 14 residues. The CDR3 DNA sequence: TGTGCCAGCAGTCTAAGGGAACAGAGGACTGAAGCTTTCTTT. Its translation: CASSLREQRTEAFF.